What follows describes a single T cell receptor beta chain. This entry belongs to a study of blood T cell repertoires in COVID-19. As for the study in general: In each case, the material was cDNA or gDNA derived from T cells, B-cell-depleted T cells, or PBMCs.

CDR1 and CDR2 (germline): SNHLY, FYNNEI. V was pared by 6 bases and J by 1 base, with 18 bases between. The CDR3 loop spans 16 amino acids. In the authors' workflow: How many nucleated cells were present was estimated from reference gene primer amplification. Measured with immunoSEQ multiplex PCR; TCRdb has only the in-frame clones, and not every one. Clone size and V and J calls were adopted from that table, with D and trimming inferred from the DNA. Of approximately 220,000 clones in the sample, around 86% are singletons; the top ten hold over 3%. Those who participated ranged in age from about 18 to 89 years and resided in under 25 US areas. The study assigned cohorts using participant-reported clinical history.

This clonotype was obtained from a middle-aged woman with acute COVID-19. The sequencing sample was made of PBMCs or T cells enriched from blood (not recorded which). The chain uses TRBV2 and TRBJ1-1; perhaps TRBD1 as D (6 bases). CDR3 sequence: CASSADSRSPNTEAFF. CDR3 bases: TGTGCCAGCAGCGCGGACAGCAGATCCCCGAACACTGAAGCTTTCTTT.